These T cell receptor beta chains were read from a single sample in a study of blood T cells in healthy people across ages. TCRdb itself ran the 5' RACE reads through MiXCR, one entry per CDR3 protein. This sample has 700,000 or so distinct CDR3 sequences, with 20% to 25% found just once. Sequencing was performed on blood. The receptor source for this set is a man between 65 and 85 years old in good health. Both conserved end residues are part of each CDR3. D genes are given only for firm matches. Rows may omit the clone size; those that give it use once, few, many or a size class.

len: 14; d_gene: -; abundance: -; v_gene: TRBV6-1; j_gene: TRBJ1-4; CDR3aa: CAGRPGANNEKLFF; CDR3nt: TGTGCCGGGCGCCCAGGGGCTAATAATGAAAAACTGTTTTTT
len: 14; d_gene: -; abundance: -; v_gene: TRBV7-9; j_gene: TRBJ1-2; CDR3aa: CASSLGAGAGGYTF; CDR3nt: TGTGCCAGCAGCTTAGGGGCGGGGGCTGGTGGCTACACCTTC
len: 14; d_gene: -; abundance: -; v_gene: TRBV20-1; j_gene: TRBJ2-7; CDR3aa: CSARDYGSSYEQYF; CDR3nt: TGCAGTGCTAGAGATTACGGCAGCTCCTACGAGCAGTACTTC
len: 15; d_gene: -; abundance: -; v_gene: TRBV7-8; j_gene: TRBJ2-3; CDR3aa: CASFLQGTLTDTQYF; CDR3nt: TGTGCCAGCTTCCTCCAGGGGACACTCACAGATACGCAGTATTTT
len: 16; d_gene: -; abundance: few; v_gene: TRBV25-1; j_gene: TRBJ2-1; CDR3aa: CASSEWQGGAGGEQFF; CDR3nt: TGTGCCAGCAGTGAATGGCAAGGGGGAGCGGGTGGTGAGCAGTTCTTC
len: 13; d_gene: -; abundance: -; v_gene: TRBV29-1; j_gene: TRBJ2-5; CDR3aa: CSVGAGEGYGQYF; CDR3nt: TGCAGCGTTGGGGCAGGGGAAGGGTACGGGCAGTACTTC
len: 12; d_gene: -; abundance: few; v_gene: TRBV12-3/TRBV12-4; j_gene: TRBJ1-6; CDR3aa: CASSWAATPLHF; CDR3nt: TGTGCCAGCAGTTGGGCCGCGACGCCCCTCCACTTT
len: 16; d_gene: -; abundance: -; v_gene: TRBV19; j_gene: TRBJ2-3; CDR3aa: CASSIFRLSRTDTQYF; CDR3nt: TGTGCCAGTAGTATCTTCCGCCTATCTCGCACAGATACGCAGTATTTT
len: 16; d_gene: TRBD1; abundance: -; v_gene: TRBV24-1; j_gene: TRBJ2-3; CDR3aa: CATSDSWDRFTDTQYF; CDR3nt: TGTGCCACCAGTGATTCTTGGGACAGATTCACAGATACGCAGTATTTT
len: 13; d_gene: -; abundance: few; v_gene: TRBV20-1; j_gene: TRBJ2-5; CDR3aa: CSAAPGGQETQYF; CDR3nt: TGCAGTGCTGCTCCTGGGGGACAAGAGACCCAGTACTTC
len: 15; d_gene: TRBD2; abundance: few; v_gene: TRBV12-3/TRBV12-4; j_gene: TRBJ2-1; CDR3aa: CASSLGGGPDGEQFF; CDR3nt: TGTGCCAGCAGCCTCGGCGGGGGGCCTGACGGTGAGCAGTTCTTC
len: 12; d_gene: -; abundance: many; v_gene: TRBV5-1; j_gene: TRBJ2-3; CDR3aa: CASSESTDTQYF; CDR3nt: TGCGCCAGCAGCGAGAGCACAGATACGCAGTATTTT
len: 17; d_gene: TRBD1; abundance: few; v_gene: TRBV15; j_gene: TRBJ1-5; CDR3aa: CATSDDRVIKSNQPQHF; CDR3nt: TGTGCCACCAGCGACGACAGGGTAATAAAAAGCAATCAGCCCCAGCATTTT
len: 14; d_gene: TRBD1; abundance: many; v_gene: TRBV29-1; j_gene: TRBJ1-2; CDR3aa: CSVGTGGAYYGYTF; CDR3nt: TGCAGCGTCGGGACAGGGGGCGCCTACTATGGCTACACCTTC
len: 19; d_gene: TRBD2; abundance: -; v_gene: TRBV9; j_gene: TRBJ2-3; CDR3aa: CASRAAGTSGGASTDTQYF; CDR3nt: TGTGCCAGCAGGGCAGCCGGGACTAGCGGGGGGGCCTCTACAGATACGCAGTATTTT
len: 13; d_gene: -; abundance: -; v_gene: TRBV7-9; j_gene: TRBJ1-4; CDR3aa: CASSLNTPEKLFF; CDR3nt: TGTGCCAGCAGCTTAAACACCCCGGAAAAACTGTTTTTT
len: 14; d_gene: -; abundance: -; v_gene: TRBV20-1; j_gene: TRBJ2-3; CDR3aa: CSAPRRGPTDTQYF; CDR3nt: TGCAGTGCCCCCCGCAGGGGTCCCACAGATACGCAGTATTTT
len: 12; d_gene: -; abundance: -; v_gene: TRBV20-1; j_gene: TRBJ1-4; CDR3aa: CSVSHKNEKLFF; CDR3nt: TGCAGTGTTTCTCACAAAAATGAAAAACTGTTTTTT
len: 15; d_gene: -; abundance: many; v_gene: TRBV5-1; j_gene: TRBJ1-4; CDR3aa: CASSLAVGTNEKLFF; CDR3nt: TGCGCCAGCAGCTTGGCCGTGGGAACTAATGAAAAACTGTTTTTT
len: 13; d_gene: TRBD1; abundance: few; v_gene: TRBV6-6; j_gene: TRBJ1-4; CDR3aa: CASSSGQLEKRFF; CDR3nt: TGTGCCAGCAGTTCGGGACAGCTAGAAAAACGGTTTTTT
len: 13; d_gene: -; abundance: many; v_gene: TRBV6-6; j_gene: TRBJ2-5; CDR3aa: CASSPRLQETQYF; CDR3nt: TGTGCCAGCAGTCCGCGTCTCCAAGAGACCCAGTACTTC
len: 15; d_gene: -; abundance: few; v_gene: TRBV5-1; j_gene: TRBJ2-3; CDR3aa: CASSRRLESTDTQYF; CDR3nt: TGCGCCAGCAGCAGGCGACTAGAGAGCACAGATACGCAGTATTTT
len: 14; d_gene: TRBD1; abundance: few; v_gene: TRBV20-1; j_gene: TRBJ1-3; CDR3aa: CSAPTGAFGNTIYF; CDR3nt: TGCAGTGCGCCCACAGGGGCATTCGGAAACACCATATATTTT
len: 13; d_gene: -; abundance: -; v_gene: TRBV13; j_gene: TRBJ2-3; CDR3aa: CASRHQETDTQYF; CDR3nt: TGTGCCAGCAGACACCAGGAAACAGATACGCAGTATTTT
len: 15; d_gene: -; abundance: few; v_gene: TRBV24-1; j_gene: TRBJ1-1; CDR3aa: CATNRVRGRNTEAFF; CDR3nt: TGTGCCACCAATCGCGTCCGGGGGAGGAACACTGAAGCTTTCTTT
len: 15; d_gene: -; abundance: -; v_gene: TRBV7-6; j_gene: TRBJ2-3; CDR3aa: CASSLGHLHTDTQYF; CDR3nt: TGTGCCAGCAGCTTAGGACACTTACACACAGATACGCAGTATTTT
len: 15; d_gene: -; abundance: few; v_gene: TRBV21-1; j_gene: TRBJ2-3; CDR3aa: CASSRQPGVFDTQYF; CDR3nt: TGTGCCAGCAGCCGACAGCCAGGGGTTTTTGATACGCAGTATTTT
len: 14; d_gene: -; abundance: few; v_gene: TRBV6-6; j_gene: TRBJ1-1; CDR3aa: CASSYSWGKTEAFF; CDR3nt: TGTGCCAGCAGTTACTCGTGGGGAAAAACTGAAGCTTTCTTT
len: 13; d_gene: TRBD2; abundance: -; v_gene: TRBV5-6; j_gene: TRBJ2-1; CDR3aa: CASSRLAGGKQFF; CDR3nt: TGTGCCAGCAGCAGACTAGCGGGAGGTAAGCAGTTCTTC
len: 18; d_gene: TRBD1; abundance: -; v_gene: TRBV10-3; j_gene: TRBJ2-7; CDR3aa: CAISGPPQQGGFSYEQYF; CDR3nt: TGTGCCATCAGTGGTCCCCCTCAACAGGGGGGTTTCTCCTACGAGCAGTACTTC
len: 16; d_gene: -; abundance: -; v_gene: TRBV20-1; j_gene: TRBJ2-3; CDR3aa: CSARDRKAGGTDTQYF; CDR3nt: TGCAGTGCTAGAGATAGAAAGGCAGGGGGCACAGATACGCAGTATTTT
len: 16; d_gene: -; abundance: few; v_gene: TRBV11-3; j_gene: TRBJ1-2; CDR3aa: CASSLDSGSLNYGYTF; CDR3nt: TGTGCCAGCAGCTTAGATTCCGGCTCCCTTAACTATGGCTACACCTTC
len: 15; d_gene: TRBD1; abundance: -; v_gene: TRBV5-1; j_gene: TRBJ1-4; CDR3aa: CASSLFGTENEKLFF; CDR3nt: TGCGCCAGCAGCTTGTTTGGGACAGAAAATGAAAAACTGTTTTTT
len: 11; d_gene: -; abundance: -; v_gene: TRBV6-6; j_gene: TRBJ1-4; CDR3aa: CASMNVEKLFF; CDR3nt: TGTGCCAGCATGAACGTTGAAAAACTGTTTTTT